This TCR beta chain was sequenced for a study of blood T cell repertoires in COVID-19. Across the whole study: Researchers got acute and convalescent COVID-19 samples from the United States, Italy and Spain.

The CDR3 loop spans 15 amino acids. Trimming took off 6 bases at V and 1 base at J, with 15 bases between the two ends. Germline V gene sequence: CDR1 MDHEN, CDR2 SYDVKM. Method: immunoSEQ multiplex PCR; TCRdb's copy keeps in-frame clones and lacks some. The data hold 30,000 to 40,000 clones, with around 90% observed a single time. The specimen sequenced was peripheral blood. The rearrangement links TRBV28 to TRBJ1-1, with D perhaps TRBD1 (6 bases). The source is a human donor in a cohort sampled during active COVID-19. CDR3 protein: CASRTPHRANTEAFF. CDR3 in DNA: TGTGCCAGCAGGACACCGCACAGGGCGAACACTGAAGCTTTCTTT.